This TCR beta chain is from a study of identical twins. Study results and caveats: Out-of-frame alpha sequences shared by twins showed excess low generation probability.

All donors were healthy, and all were Caucasian. Germline lookup yields CDR1 SGHRS and CDR2 YFSETQ. Trimming removed 5 bases at V and 0 bases at J, with 19 bases between. The length of the CDR3 is 17 residues. This clonotype has only a few counts. The target antigen is unknown. Template switching added a universal primer site; cDNA carried unique molecular identifiers. TCRdb called the 5' RACE reads again in MiXCR, with one record for every CDR3 protein. The data hold around 220,000 distinct CDR3 sequences, with approximately 10% observed a single time. This TCR was recovered from a man aged 50-60 years in good health. The sequencing sample was made of memory T cells sorted from blood. The rearrangement links TRBV5-1 to TRBJ2-3; D is perhaps TRBD1 or TRBD2 (6 bases each). For the CDR3, the DNA is TGCGCCAGCAGGGAAACCCAGGGGAGGCTAAGCACAGATACGCAGTATTTT. Translated, it gives CASRETQGRLSTDTQYF.